The 19 T cell receptor beta chains listed next were all sequenced from one sample in a study of T cell responses to AZD1222 COVID-19 vaccine. TCRdb keeps only in-frame clones here, not all; method: immunoSEQ multiplex PCR. The sample has about 150,000 clones; about 87% are singletons. Sequences were derived from peripheral blood, sampled on day 0 of AZD1222 vaccination. These receptors were obtained from an adult in good health.

The rearrangement joins TRBV5-4 to TRBJ2-3; 8 bases are a match to TRBD2. The germline V gene encodes CDR1 SGHNT and CDR2 YYREEE (reference sequence). The CDR3 totals 14 residues. The V and J ends lost 1 base and 5 bases, in that order; junction bases with no gene match: 3. CDR3 amino acids: CASSLRGGLDTQYF. The CDR3 DNA sequence: TGTGCCAGCAGCTTGCGGGGGGGATTAGATACGCAGTATTTT.

In this sample, this clone turned up a few times. This sequence joins TRBV7-2 and TRBJ1-5, with D uncertain. Germline V gives CDR1 SGHTA, CDR2 FQGNSA. The CDR3 runs 14 residues. The V end lost 1 base, the J end lost 7 bases, and 11 bases lay between the germline ends. The CDR3 sequence: CASSLGARWQPQHF. CDR3 in DNA: TGTGCCAGCAGCTTAGGGGCCCGATGGCAGCCCCAGCATTTT.

J is TRBJ2-5 and V is TRBV20-1; unclear D gene. Germline V gene lookup returns CDR1 DFQATT and CDR2 SNEGSKA (reference sequence). Trimming stripped 2 bases from V and 4 bases from J, with 2 bases between. The CDR3 extends over 10 amino acids. CDR3 bases: TGCAGTGCTAGACTAGAGACCCAGTACTTC. Translation gives CSARLETQYF.

This clone came up once. The genes are TRBV18 and TRBJ2-2; possibly TRBD1 for D (6 bases). The CDR3 loop spans 15 amino acids. V was shortened by 4 bases and J by 6 bases, with 15 bases between the two germline ends. The germline V gene has CDR1 KGHSH and CDR2 LQKENI. The CDR3, as DNA: TGTGCCAGCTCACGACCTCCCGACAGGTCCGGGGAGCTGTTTTTT. It encodes CASSRPPDRSGELFF.

This chain uses TRBV4-3 with TRBJ2-1, with 7 nucleotides matching TRBD2. This CDR3 is 16 amino acids long. Germline CDR1 is LGHNA and CDR2 is YSLEER. After removal of 0 bases from V and 4 bases from J, the junction contained 6 bases not matched to a gene. Here the CDR3 DNA reads TGCGCCAGCAGCCAAGATAAGACTAGCCGGTACAATGAGCAGTTCTTC. This gives the protein CASSQDKTSRYNEQFF.

The chain joins TRBV18 to TRBJ1-5; D unclear. Looked up from germline, CDR1 is KGHSH and CDR2 is LQKENI. The CDR3 runs 16 residues. The V gene lost 0 bases and the J gene lost 0 bases, with 9 bases spanning the gap. The CDR3 is CASSPPGSDSNQPQHF. CDR3 coding DNA: TGTGCCAGCTCACCACCAGGCAGCGATAGCAATCAGCCCCAGCATTTT.

The chain combines TRBV5-4 with TRBJ2-1, with D uncertain. This CDR3 is built from 13 residues. Trimming took off 4 bases at V and 7 bases at J, with 12 bases between the two ends. Per the germline V gene, CDR1 is SGHNT and CDR2 is YYREEE (reference sequence). The CDR3 region has the DNA TGTGCCAGCAGCATAAAGTTGGTTAATGAGCAGTTCTTC. Its translation: CASSIKLVNEQFF.

This clone was counted once. The junction differs from germline at one of its ends, possibly a read error. The chain links TRBV7-9 to TRBJ1-2, with D unresolved. The CDR3 covers 13 residues. CDR1 SEHNR and CDR2 FQNEAQ come from the germline V gene (reference sequence). In DNA form, the CDR3 reads TGTGCCAGCAGCGTAGCTAGGGACTATGGCTACACCTTC. Translation gives CASSVARDYGYTF.

The sample holds one count of this clone. The chain combines TRBV28 with TRBJ1-5; tentative D call: TRBD1 (5 bases). Trimming left V 4 bases short and J 7 bases short, with 23 bases between. CDR1 and CDR2 (germline): MDHEN, SYDVKM. The CDR3 extends over 17 amino acids. CDR3 amino acids: CASSSYTDPGSRQPQHF. In nucleotides, the CDR3 is TGTGCCAGCAGTTCCTACACTGACCCAGGGAGTAGACAGCCCCAGCATTTT.

V and J are TRBV7-9 and TRBJ2-1, with D possibly matching TRBD2 (7 bases). Between the trimmed V and J ends, which lost 4 bases and 7 bases, there was a span of 17 bases. CDR3 length equals 15 residues. Looked up from germline, CDR1 is SEHNR and CDR2 is FQNEAQ (reference sequence). The chain's CDR3 is CASSWTGGRGNEQFF. The CDR3 bases are TGTGCCAGCAGCTGGACGGGGGGCCGGGGGAATGAGCAGTTCTTC.

This chain joins TRBV10-3 and TRBJ2-7, with 7 bases lining up with TRBD1. The V gene's germline CDR1 is ENHRY and CDR2 SYGVKD. V was pared by 4 bases and J by 6 bases, with 6 bases of the junction left unmatched. CDR3 size: 13 residues. The CDR3 bases are TGTGCCATCAGTGGGGGACAGCTCTCCGAGCAGTACTTC. This encodes CAISGGQLSEQYF.

This sequence joins TRBV18 and TRBJ1-4, with D tentatively TRBD1 (6 bases). The CDR3 is 15 residues long. V lost 3 bases, J lost 4 bases, and 12 bases lay in between. Germline loops: CDR1 KGHSH, CDR2 LQKENI. CDR3 sequence: CASSPRRGDNEKLFF. The CDR3 DNA follows: TGTGCCAGCTCACCGAGAAGGGGGGATAATGAAAAACTGTTTTTT. Together with reference TRBV18 and TRBJ1-4, the CDR3 gives the full variable domain: NAGVMQNPRHLVRRRGQEARLRCSPMKGHSHVYWYRQLPEEGLKFMVYLQKENIIDESGMPKERFSAEFPKEGPSILRIQQVVRGDSAAYFCASSPRRGDNEKLFFGSGTQLSVL.

This clone came up a few times. V is TRBV6-1 and J is TRBJ1-6, with D perhaps TRBD1 (5 bases). V lost 4 bases and J 0 bases, leaving 22 bases between the germline ends. This CDR3 comprises 20 residues. Germline lookup yields CDR1 MNHNS and CDR2 SASEGT. In DNA form, the CDR3 reads TGTGCCAGCAGTGCCTTGGGGACCGCTCCCGGCAGCTCCTATAATTCACCCCTCCACTTT. It specifies CASSALGTAPGSSYNSPLHF.

This clone was found once. The chain is built from TRBV18 and TRBJ2-1, with 13 bases matching TRBD2. The trim removed 0 bases at V and 5 bases at J, leaving 4 bases unmatched. Germline V gene lookup returns CDR1 KGHSH and CDR2 LQKENI. The CDR3 is 17 amino acids. CDR3 loop: CASSPPSGTSGNNEQFF. The CDR3 nucleotides read TGTGCCAGCTCACCACCGTCAGGGACTAGCGGGAACAATGAGCAGTTCTTC.

This clone was detected a few times. CDR3 region: CASSQGGLLGNNSPLHF. For the CDR3, the DNA is TGTGCCAGCAGCCAAGGGGGTCTCCTGGGAAATAATTCACCCCTCCACTTT. The gene calls are TRBV3-1 (or the pseudogene TRBV3-2) and TRBJ1-6; D unresolved. Trimming shortened V by 1 base and J by 5 bases, and 15 bases separated the two germline ends. Germline loops: CDR1 LGHDT, CDR2 YNNKEL (reference sequence). The CDR3 totals 17 residues.

CDR3 sequence (DNA): TGTGCCGGCGGGGTGATCTCTGGAAACACCATATATTTT. This encodes CAGGVISGNTIYF. This chain links TRBV7-9 with TRBJ1-3; no firm D call. The CDR3 extends over 13 amino acids. Germline V CDR1 and CDR2: SEHNR, FQNEAQ (reference sequence). Trimming took off 11 bases at V and 0 bases at J, with 11 bases between the two ends.

The chain has TRBV3-1 (or the pseudogene TRBV3-2) and TRBJ2-7; possibly TRBD1 or TRBD2 for D (5 bases each). CDR1 LGHDT and CDR2 YNNKEL come from the germline V gene (reference sequence). This CDR3 spans 15 amino acids. V was clipped by 0 bases and J by 2 bases, with 11 bases between them. CDR3 sequence: CASSQDGGTPYEQYF. Here the CDR3 DNA reads TGTGCCAGCAGCCAAGATGGGGGTACTCCCTACGAGCAGTACTTC.

This clone was detected a few times. V and J are TRBV19 and TRBJ2-2; either TRBD1 or TRBD2 may supply D (6 bases each). This CDR3 contains 15 residues. The V end was cut by 2 bases, the J end by 6 bases, with 13 bases between. The germline V gene encodes CDR1 LNHDA and CDR2 SQIVND (reference sequence). As DNA, the CDR3 is TGTGCCAGTAGTATAATGGAAGGGGGGTCCGGGGAGCTGTTTTTT. Its protein product is CASSIMEGGSGELFF.

V usage is TRBV4-2 and J usage is TRBJ2-3; 7 nucleotides line up with TRBD2. Per germline, CDR1 LGHNA and CDR2 YNFKEQ. V gave up 5 bases and J gave up 5 bases; unmatched junction bases: 4. The CDR3 runs 13 residues. As DNA, the CDR3 is TGTGCCAGCAGCACCCAGCGGGGAGATACGCAGTATTTT. Translation gives CASSTQRGDTQYF.